This T cell receptor beta chain originates from a study of blood T cell repertoires in COVID-19 (dated by TCRdb to 2020 to 2022). Some background on the complete study: Samples covering the acute and convalescent phases of COVID-19 were provided by collaborators in the United States, Italy and Spain. The material from the prospective study consisted of cDNA or gDNA derived from T cells, B-cell-depleted T cells, or PBMCs. Deeply sampled blood TCRbeta repertoires from subjects exposed to, actively infected with, or recovered from COVID-19 were included in the dataset. The repertoires were released in a freely available public database meant as a resource for research on the immune response to SARS-CoV-2. The samples were drawn from the first 160 participants of the ongoing ImmuneRACE study and from some 1,300 subjects provided by 6 global collaborators. The sample metadata nearly always contained a de-identified subject ID, COVID-19 status, age in years and sex. Where HLA class I and class II types were available, the types were taken from metadata supplied by the sample provider, not from assay-based typing.

With regard to this clone: What this receptor recognizes is not known. There are no base qualities to consult, and no much larger clone falls within one base.

The full study reports these points: Clinical and demographic metadata were provided uncurated, with the amount varying by source and participant.

V loses 5 bases of germline sequence and J loses 6 bases, and the interval between the two ends is 13 bases. CDR1 and CDR2 are read off the germline V gene as MNHEY and SVGAGI. Inclusive of the bounding cysteine and phenylalanine, the CDR3 is 13 residues long. Here the CDR3 DNA is all that survives: 39 bases in frame from base 1. Each collaborating institution followed its own protocols to collect whole blood in K2EDTA tubes. For TCRbeta analysis, collaborator samples were shipped as frozen whole blood, as isolated PBMCs, or as DNA extracted from either sample type. The immunoSEQ Assay, a bias-controlled multiplex PCR, was used to amplify TCRbeta CDR3 regions from genomic DNA. Regarding the original processing steps: Within the assay, amplification of reference gene primers was used to estimate how many nucleated cells each sample contained. To quantify the absolute abundance of each unique TCRbeta CDR3 rearrangement, sequence reads were collapsed and filtered. For each sample, productive Simpson clonality was calculated by taking the square root of Simpson's diversity index across productive rearrangements. TCRdb holds this immuneACCESS table with in-frame rearrangements only. Some clones are missing; in checked studies, unresolved V genes explain under half, and the rest has no known cause. V and J calls and clone size are given by that table; D and trimming were obtained from the DNA. The sample table lists 210,000 or so clones, around 80% of them with a count of one. Roughly 4.9% of the sample goes to the ten largest clones.

The sequencing sample was made of peripheral blood. The rearrangement joined TRBV6-5 to TRBJ1-2; the D gene is perhaps TRBD1, on 6 matching bases. The clonotype was recovered from a human donor in a cohort sampled during active COVID-19. Read as DNA, the sequence is TGTGCCAGCAGTCAACAGGGTTTGGATGGCTACACCTTC. Its protein product is CASSQQGLDGYTF.